This T cell receptor (beta chain) was identified during a study of shared clonotypes between healthy human individuals. Study findings and constraints: The four-donor shared clonotypes exceeded non-shared clonotypes in generation probability, with non-shared ones scoring lower.

As concerns this clone: Its antigen remains unknown.

Here immunoSEQ multiplex PCR was the method, and the copy in TCRdb shows in-frame clones only, minus some. The data show approximately 330,000 clones, roughly 70% seen once. CDR1 and CDR2 (germline): KGHSH, LQKENI. V was cut by 8 bases and J by 2 bases, with 10 bases left in between. The CDR3 contains 13 residues. The sequenced material came from memory CD4+ T cells sorted from blood. The subset is: CD45RA-negative fraction. The source is a man aged 25-40 years in good health. V gene TRBV18 combines with J gene TRBJ1-5; D remains unclear. The CDR3 DNA is TGTGCCAGCACGGGTGGCCGCAATCAGCCCCAGCATTTT. Amino acids: CASTGGRNQPQHF. Looking up the rest from reference TRBV18 and TRBJ1-5 gives the full variable domain: NAGVMQNPRHLVRRRGQEARLRCSPMKGHSHVYWYRQLPEEGLKFMVYLQKENIIDESGMPKERFSAEFPKEGPSILRIQQVVRGDSAAYFCASTGGRNQPQHFGDGTRLSIL.